These 29 T cell receptor beta chains were sequenced from one sample in a study of blood T cell repertoires in COVID-19. Only in-frame clones appear in the TCRdb table, and some are missing; sequencing was by immunoSEQ multiplex PCR. The sample includes about 160,000 clones, over 70% of them seen just once. The sample taken for sequencing was PBMCs or T cells enriched from blood (not recorded which). These receptor sequences come from a woman in her fifties or sixties who had recovered from COVID-19.

The chain joins TRBV19 to TRBJ1-6, with TRBD1 as a possible D gene (5 bases). Germline V lookup: CDR1 LNHDA, CDR2 SQIVND (reference sequence). The CDR3 covers 13 residues. V was trimmed by 8 bases and J by 7 bases, leaving 12 bases between them. The CDR3 protein is CASLPGINSPLHF. The CDR3 bases are TGTGCCAGTTTGCCAGGGATCAATTCACCCCTCCACTTT.

The chain is built from TRBV10-3 and TRBJ1-5; D is possibly TRBD1 (6 bases). From germline, CDR1 is ENHRY and CDR2 SYGVKD. This CDR3 region has 14 residues. V was shortened by 1 base and J by 6 bases, with 10 bases between the two germline ends. This CDR3 is CAISEWQGSQPQHF. In DNA, the CDR3 is TGTGCCATCAGTGAGTGGCAGGGGAGTCAGCCCCAGCATTTT.

The J gene is TRBJ2-7, the V gene TRBV15, with 9 bases lining up with TRBD1. Trimming cost V 3 bases and J 4 bases; bases outside gene matches: 7. This CDR3 is 15 amino acids long. Germline V gene lookup returns CDR1 LNHNV and CDR2 YYDKDF (reference sequence). CDR3 in DNA: TGTGCCACCAGCAGGACAGGGGGAAGAGAATACGAGCAGTACTTC. Protein sequence: CATSRTGGREYEQYF.

This chain links TRBV29-1 with TRBJ2-1; 7 nucleotides agree with TRBD1. The V gene's germline CDR1 is SQVTM and CDR2 ANQGSEA. V lost 6 bases, J lost 0 bases, and 8 bases stayed unmatched. The CDR3 contains 15 residues. This CDR3 reads CSVDPGQSSYNEQFF. The CDR3 DNA reads TGCAGCGTGGATCCGGGACAGAGCTCCTACAATGAGCAGTTCTTC.

The chain carries TRBV27 and TRBJ1-2; unclear D gene. The germline V and J ends were trimmed by 4 bases and 2 bases, with 8 bases remaining between them. The CDR3 spans 13 residues. Germline assignment: CDR1 MNHEY and CDR2 SMNVEV (reference sequence). The CDR3 region has the DNA TGTGCCAGCAGTTATGTAGCCAACTATGGCTACACCTTC. Translation: CASSYVANYGYTF.

The rearrangement links TRBV6-5 to TRBJ2-7; 7 bases fit TRBD1. Germline V gives CDR1 MNHEY, CDR2 SVGAGI. V was clipped by 6 bases and J by 2 bases; unmatched bases: 10. This CDR3 has 15 residues. CDR3 amino acids: CASSRDSGWAYEQYF. The CDR3, as DNA: TGTGCCAGCAGCCGGGACAGCGGATGGGCCTACGAGCAGTACTTC.

The chain combines TRBV3-1 (or the pseudogene TRBV3-2) with TRBJ2-5; 7 bases map to TRBD1. Germline V CDR1 and CDR2: LGHDT, YNNKEL (reference sequence). This CDR3 spans 15 amino acids. V lost 2 bases to trimming and J lost 1 base; unmatched junction nucleotides: 4. The CDR3 coding sequence is TGTGCCAGCAGCCAACTAGCAGGGGGCCAAGAGACCCAGTACTTC. As protein: CASSQLAGGQETQYF.

V and J are TRBV6-4 and TRBJ2-3; D perhaps matches TRBD2 (6 bases). Between the trimmed V and J ends, which lost 5 bases and 3 bases, there was a span of 12 bases. The CDR3 length is 14 residues. Germline-derived CDR1 and CDR2 are MRHNA and SNTAGT. Here the CDR3 reads CASSPTGGTDTQYF. The CDR3 region has the DNA TGTGCCAGCAGTCCTACAGGAGGGACAGATACGCAGTATTTT.

This rearrangement joins TRBV19 to TRBJ1-1; 7 bases are shared with TRBD1. V lost 7 bases, J lost 5 bases, and 16 bases stayed unmatched. The V gene's germline CDR1 is LNHDA and CDR2 SQIVND (reference sequence). The CDR3 runs to 16 residues. In nucleotides, the CDR3 is TGTGCCAGTACGAAGGGGGCGGCGGAAGTAAGGACTGAAGCTTTCTTT. As protein: CASTKGAAEVRTEAFF.

This clone turned up a few times. V is TRBV18 and J is TRBJ1-2; 7 nucleotides align to TRBD1. CDR1 and CDR2 from the germline V gene are KGHSH and LQKENI. V lost 0 bases and J lost 4; bases outside the gene matches: 11. The CDR3 contains 17 residues. CDR3 protein: CASSPPTITTGIYGYTF. Here the CDR3 DNA reads TGTGCCAGCTCACCACCCACTATTACGACAGGGATCTATGGCTACACCTTC.

The chain recombines TRBV11-2 with TRBJ2-3; 8 bases are a match to TRBD2. CDR1 is SGHAT, CDR2 FQNNGV, per germline. V lost 1 base, J lost 6 bases, and 3 bases stayed unmatched. The CDR3 totals 14 residues. The CDR3 sequence: CASSLVRGGDTQYF. CDR3 sequence (DNA): TGTGCCAGCAGCTTAGTTCGGGGGGGTGATACGCAGTATTTT.

The rearrangement joins TRBV10-3 to TRBJ1-5, with a weak D call TRBD1 (5 bases). The CDR3 has 14 residues. Trimming removed 6 bases from V and 0 bases from J, with 9 bases in between. Germline-derived CDR1 and CDR2 are ENHRY and SYGVKD. CDR3 in DNA: TGTGCCATCAGCACGCAGGGTAGCAATCAGCCCCAGCATTTT. Translating gives CAISTQGSNQPQHF.

This chain connects TRBV5-4 to TRBJ2-1; 8 positions match TRBD2. CDR3 length: 14 amino acids. V gave up 7 bases and J gave up 2 bases; unmatched junction bases: 5. In germline, CDR1 is SGHNT, CDR2 YYREEE (reference sequence). In nucleotides, the CDR3 is TGTGCCAGCTCCGGGGGGGCAACCTACAATGAGCAGTTCTTC. Translated: CASSGGATYNEQFF.

CDR3 nucleotides: TGTGCCAGTAGTATACTTCAGGGGGCGTCAAGCTGGTACACTGAAGCTTTCTTT. Protein product: CASSILQGASSWYTEAFF. This chain uses TRBV19 with TRBJ1-1, with 8 positions matching TRBD1. The CDR3 sequence is 18 residues long. The junction had 14 bases not matched to a gene; V was cut back by 2 bases and J by 3 bases. The germline V gene has CDR1 LNHDA and CDR2 SQIVND (reference sequence).

The chain has TRBV11-2 and TRBJ2-5; TRBD1 might be the D (6 bases). Germline CDR1 SGHAT, CDR2 FQNNGV. The germline V and J ends were trimmed by 0 bases and 7 bases, with 12 bases remaining between them. The CDR3 loop spans 14 amino acids. This CDR3 is CASSLEAGARTQYF. The CDR3 nucleotides read TGTGCCAGCAGCTTAGAGGCAGGGGCTAGGACCCAGTACTTC.

The chain couples TRBV5-1 to TRBJ2-7; maybe TRBD1 (6 bases). Germline values: CDR1 SGHRS, CDR2 YFSETQ. Trimming stripped 0 bases from V and 7 bases from J, with 14 bases between. The CDR3 length is 14 residues. CDR3 coding DNA: TGCGCCAGCAGCTTGGAAGTGGGACAACGTGAGCAGTACTTC. This codes for CASSLEVGQREQYF.

This clone was counted at least ten times. As DNA, the CDR3 is TGCGCCAGCAGTGAGTCGATGGCTAGCGGGGTCTACGAGCAGTACTTC. Protein product: CASSESMASGVYEQYF. This chain links TRBV10-1 with TRBJ2-7; 9 bases map to TRBD2. J lost 3 bases, V lost 0 bases, and 6 bases had no gene match. Per germline, CDR1 WNHNN and CDR2 SYGVQD (reference sequence). This CDR3 has 16 residues.

The chain employs TRBV19 and TRBJ1-1; 9 nucleotides align to TRBD1. With 3 bases clipped from V and 5 bases from J, the junction kept 4 bases outside the gene matches. From germline, CDR1 is LNHDA and CDR2 SQIVND (reference sequence). The CDR3 is 14 residues long. The CDR3 is CASSMVTGGTEAFF. The CDR3 region has the DNA TGTGCCAGTAGTATGGTGACAGGGGGAACTGAAGCTTTCTTT. Full variable domain (outside the CDR3, taken from reference TRBV19 and TRBJ1-1): DGGITQSPKYLFRKEGQNVTLSCEQNLNHDAMYWYRQDPGQGLRLIYYSQIVNDFQKGDIAEGYSVSREKKESFPLTVTSAQKNPTAFYLCASSMVTGGTEAFFGQGTRLTVV.

In its sample, this clone was seen once. The J gene is TRBJ1-1, the V gene TRBV5-1, with TRBD1 identical over 7 bases. CDR3 length: 15 residues. Losses at the gene ends were 0 bases for V and 1 base for J; bases not matched to a gene: 3. Germline CDR1 is SGHRS and CDR2 is YFSETQ. In DNA, the CDR3 is TGCGCCAGCAGCTTGGGGGACAGTGAGAACACTGAAGCTTTCTTT. Protein sequence: CASSLGDSENTEAFF.

The rearrangement uses TRBV4-2 and TRBJ2-1, with TRBD2 matching over 7 bases. This CDR3 has 16 amino acids. V lost 0 bases and J lost 4; bases outside the gene matches: 6. Looked up from germline, CDR1 is LGHNA and CDR2 is YNFKEQ. The CDR3: CASSQDSLGGYNEQFF. Here the CDR3 DNA reads TGTGCCAGCAGCCAAGATTCTTTGGGAGGGTACAATGAGCAGTTCTTC.

The rearrangement links TRBV2 to TRBJ1-1; maybe TRBD1 (5 bases). In germline, CDR1 is SNHLY, CDR2 FYNNEI. The V end lost 6 bases, the J end lost 3 bases, and 14 bases lay between the germline ends. This CDR3 is built from 14 residues. As DNA, the CDR3 is TGTGCCAGCAGCAGGGCGGGGGGGGACACTGAAGCTTTCTTT. The encoded protein is CASSRAGGDTEAFF.

J is TRBJ2-3 and V is TRBV5-4; 7 bases fit TRBD1. This CDR3 spans 15 amino acids. V lost 2 bases, J lost 6 bases, and 9 bases stayed unmatched. The germline V gene has CDR1 SGHNT and CDR2 YYREEE (reference sequence). The CDR3 region is CASSFAGGSYDTQYF. DNA of the CDR3: TGTGCCAGCAGCTTTGCAGGGGGTAGTTACGATACGCAGTATTTT.

The rearrangement links TRBV19 to TRBJ1-1, with 9 bases that match TRBD1. The CDR3 sequence is 16 residues long. From germline, CDR1 is LNHDA and CDR2 SQIVND (reference sequence). The trim removed 3 bases at V and 0 bases at J, leaving 5 bases unmatched. Here the CDR3 reads CASSIGTGTMNTEAFF. As DNA, the CDR3 is TGTGCCAGTAGTATTGGGACAGGGACTATGAACACTGAAGCTTTCTTT.

This clone has just a few counts. This sequence joins TRBV30 and TRBJ1-2; TRBD1 aligns across 8 bases. The CDR3 consists of 13 residues. The J segment lost 11 bases and the V segment lost 2 bases, leaving 10 bases of the junction unmatched. Germline CDR1 GTSNPN, CDR2 SVGIG (reference sequence). CDR3 sequence: CAWSPGQGRGYTF. The CDR3 bases are TGTGCCTGGAGTCCAGGACAGGGCAGAGGGTACACCTTC.

The chain carries TRBV2 and TRBJ2-4, with TRBD2 as a possible D gene (6 bases). CDR3 length: 16 amino acids. Trimming removed 8 bases at V and 0 bases at J, with 17 bases between. The germline V gene encodes CDR1 SNHLY and CDR2 FYNNEI. The DNA of the CDR3 is TGTGCCAGCGGCGTAACCCTAGCGAGAGCCAAAAACATTCAGTACTTC. It encodes CASGVTLARAKNIQYF.

The chain carries TRBV3-1 (or the pseudogene TRBV3-2) and TRBJ1-2, with 7 bases lining up with TRBD1. The CDR3 is 12 residues long. CDR1 LGHDT and CDR2 YNNKEL come from the germline V gene (reference sequence). The J segment lost 3 bases and the V segment lost 5 bases, leaving 0 bases of the junction unmatched. Written as DNA, the CDR3 is TGTGCCAGCAGCGGGACAGACTATGGCTACACCTTC. Amino acid sequence: CASSGTDYGYTF.

The chain has TRBV5-1 and TRBJ1-2; D remains unclear. The CDR3 is made up of 13 amino acids. The V end was cut by 7 bases, the J end by 3 bases, with 13 bases between. From germline, CDR1 is SGHRS and CDR2 YFSETQ. The CDR3 loop is CASHPGRYYGYTF. The CDR3 nucleotides are TGCGCCAGCCACCCGGGGAGGTACTATGGCTACACCTTC.

This rearrangement joins TRBV30 to TRBJ2-3, with 8 bases that match TRBD2. CDR1 and CDR2 (germline): GTSNPN, SVGIG (reference sequence). The junction had 7 bases not matched to a gene; V was cut back by 3 bases and J by 2 bases. The CDR3 contains 15 residues. The CDR3 DNA is TGTGCCTGGAGAAGAGGCGGGAGGAACACAGATACGCAGTATTTT. This codes for CAWRRGGRNTDTQYF.

V is TRBV24-1 and J is TRBJ1-2; D gene ambiguous. The CDR3 runs to 13 residues. In germline, CDR1 is KGHDR, CDR2 SFDVKD. V dropped 5 bases and J dropped 3 bases, with 9 bases sitting between them. CDR3 sequence (DNA): TGTGCCACCAGTGGGGAGGGTGACTATGGCTACACCTTC. It translates to CATSGEGDYGYTF.